This TCR beta chain was found in a study of T cell responses to AZD1222 COVID-19 vaccine. Study outcomes and limitations: Clonal diversity may have been underestimated, and the donors were mostly white British, with more females than males. Two AZD1222 doses significantly raised spike-specific TCR breadth and depth over controls. Repertoire sampling happened only post peak T cell response.

This CDR3 is 14 amino acids long. Germline V gene lookup returns CDR1 SEHNR and CDR2 FQNEAQ (reference sequence). The repertoire was sequenced with immunoSEQ multiplex PCR; TCRdb's copy has only in-frame clones and lacks some. The sample lists 42,000 or so clones; approximately 88% were seen once. This clone was recorded a few times. Its antigen is as yet unknown. An end of the junction does not agree with germline; a read error may underlie this. This chain connects TRBV7-9 to TRBJ2-7; no definite D call. The material was peripheral blood, obtained 28 days after the second dose of the MenACWY control vaccine. The TCR sequence derives from an adult who received the MenACWY meningococcal vaccine as a control. The CDR3 nucleotides are TGTGCCAGCAGCCTCCCGGCAGGCTCCCACGAGCAGTACTTC. It specifies CASSLPAGSHEQYF.